These 18 T cell receptor beta chains share one sample of origin, sequenced in a study of cytomegalovirus exposure and HLA in healthy donors. Use of 60 Vbeta and 13 Jbeta primers characterized the PCR. The assay was immunoSEQ multiplex PCR, and TCRdb's table has in-frame clones only and misses some. Of 100,000 to 150,000 clones listed, around 76% are singletons. The sequenced sample consisted of PBMCs. The receptors derive from a woman aged 60 to 75 in good health and CMV-seropositive.

V is TRBV19 and J is TRBJ2-2; TRBD1 matches 7 bases. Germline values: CDR1 LNHDA, CDR2 SQIVND (reference sequence). The CDR3 loop spans 15 amino acids. The V segment lost 7 bases and the J segment 5 bases; nucleotides outside the gene matches: 10. Here the CDR3 reads CASTARRQGTGELFF. The CDR3, as DNA: TGTGCCAGTACCGCCCGGAGACAGGGTACCGGGGAGCTGTTTTTT. Based on the CDR3 plus reference TRBV19 and TRBJ2-2, the full variable domain is DGGITQSPKYLFRKEGQNVTLSCEQNLNHDAMYWYRQDPGQGLRLIYYSQIVNDFQKGDIAEGYSVSREKKESFPLTVTSAQKNPTAFYLCASTARRQGTGELFFGEGSRLTVL.

This clone was counted between two and nine times. V is TRBV7-2 and J is TRBJ1-4; 7 bases map to TRBD1. Germline V gene data show CDR1 as SGHTA and CDR2 as FQGNSA. The CDR3 has 16 residues. V lost 3 bases and J lost 3; bases outside the gene matches: 7. CDR3 protein: CASSFLGGAPNEKLFF. The CDR3 DNA reads TGTGCCAGCAGCTTCTTAGGGGGCGCGCCTAATGAAAAACTGTTTTTT.

The chain is built from TRBV7-2 and TRBJ2-1, with D perhaps TRBD1 (5 bases). The V end was cut by 4 bases, the J end by 8 bases, with 18 bases between. The germline V gene has CDR1 SGHTA and CDR2 FQGNSA. The CDR3 is 15 amino acids. The CDR3: CASSSPGFRRDEQFF. The CDR3 nucleotides read TGTGCCAGCAGCTCGCCAGGGTTTAGGAGAGATGAGCAGTTCTTC. Full variable domain (rest looked up from reference TRBV7-2 and TRBJ2-1): GAGVSQSPSNKVTEKGKDVELRCDPISGHTALYWYRQSLGQGLEFLIYFQGNSAPDKSGLPSDRFSAERTGGSVSTLTIQRTQQEDSAVYLCASSSPGFRRDEQFFGPGTRLTVL.

The CDR3 sequence: CASSFSRGISYEQYF. The CDR3, as DNA: TGTGCCAGCAGCTTCTCCCGGGGGATCTCCTACGAGCAGTACTTC. The chain links TRBV11-2 to TRBJ2-7, with D perhaps matching TRBD2 (6 bases). V lost 3 bases to trimming and J lost 0 bases, with 12 bases between them. This CDR3 is 15 amino acids long. The V gene's germline CDR1 is SGHAT and CDR2 FQNNGV.

The chain has TRBV7-3 and TRBJ2-1; TRBD2 is a possible D gene (6 bases). The CDR3 contains 16 residues. V lost 5 bases to trimming and J lost 4 bases, with 18 bases between them. Germline CDR1 is SGHTA and CDR2 is FQGTGA. CDR3 sequence reads: CASSPAGDGGYNEQFF. The CDR3 DNA sequence: TGTGCCAGCAGCCCGGCAGGAGACGGGGGATACAATGAGCAGTTCTTC.

The chain couples TRBV14 to TRBJ2-1, with TRBD2 matching over 7 bases. The length of the CDR3 is 16 residues. Germline trimming cut 1 base from V and 2 bases from J; bases unmatched to any gene: 5. Germline CDR1 and CDR2: SGHDN and FVKESK. The CDR3 reads CASSQVAGVPYNEQFF. The CDR3 DNA reads TGTGCCAGCAGCCAAGTGGCGGGAGTTCCCTACAATGAGCAGTTCTTC.

This clone has a single count. The chain has TRBV9 and TRBJ1-2; 8 bases fit TRBD1. The CDR3 is 13 residues long. Germline V gives CDR1 SGDLS, CDR2 YYNGEE. Germline trimming cut 4 bases from V and 6 bases from J; bases unmatched to any gene: 5. The chain's CDR3 is CASSWTGLNGYTF. The CDR3 nucleotides read TGTGCCAGCAGCTGGACAGGGTTGAATGGCTACACCTTC.

The chain links TRBV7-2 to TRBJ2-5; D may be TRBD2 (6 bases). The CDR3 sequence is 16 residues long. V was shortened by 5 bases and J by 4 bases, with 20 bases between the two germline ends. CDR1 is SGHTA, CDR2 FQGNSA, per germline. This chain's CDR3 is CASSLWAGRSGETQYF. The CDR3 bases are TGTGCCAGCAGCCTTTGGGCGGGACGATCAGGAGAGACCCAGTACTTC.

This clone has more than one count but fewer than ten. The chain uses TRBV14 and TRBJ1-1; no clear D. Trimming pared 4 bases from V and 0 bases from J, leaving 18 bases between. There are 17 residues in the CDR3. Looked up from germline, CDR1 is SGHDN and CDR2 is FVKESK. The DNA of the CDR3 is TGTGCCAGCAGCCGGGGTGAAAATGGACTGATGAACACTGAAGCTTTCTTT. As protein: CASSRGENGLMNTEAFF. The entire variable domain, with the rest obtained from reference TRBV14 and TRBJ1-1, is as follows: EAGVTQFPSHSVIEKGQTVTLRCDPISGHDNLYWYRRVMGKEIKFLLHFVKESKQDESGMPNNRFLAERTGGTYSTLKVQPAELEDSGVYFCASSRGENGLMNTEAFFGQGTRLTVV.

The V gene is TRBV10-3, the J gene TRBJ2-1; the match to TRBD2 covers 9 bases. Per germline, CDR1 ENHRY and CDR2 SYGVKD. This CDR3 contains 16 residues. The ends lost 2 bases at V and 10 bases at J; junction bases unmatched: 12. The CDR3 nucleotides read TGTGCCATCAGTGAGCTAGCGGGAACCCCTCCGGGGGAGCAGTTCTTC. Its protein product is CAISELAGTPPGEQFF.

The chain uses TRBV5-5 and TRBJ1-4, with TRBD1 matching over 8 bases. The V and J ends lost 0 bases and 5 bases, in that order; junction bases with no gene match: 9. Germline values: CDR1 SGHKS, CDR2 YYEKEE (reference sequence). This CDR3 contains 17 residues. The CDR3 spells CASSLGYTGQDNEKLFF. CDR3 coding DNA: TGTGCCAGCAGCTTGGGTTATACGGGACAGGACAATGAAAAACTGTTTTTT.

In this sample, this clone turned up many times. The gene calls are TRBV4-3 and TRBJ2-6, with 8 bases aligning to TRBD1. CDR1 is LGHNA, CDR2 YSLEER, per germline. V trimming: 4 bases; J trimming: 0 bases; junction bases outside the gene matches: 5. CDR3 size: 17 residues. CDR3 sequence reads: CASSPTGGSSGANVLTF. As DNA, the CDR3 is TGCGCCAGCAGCCCCACAGGGGGTAGCTCTGGGGCCAACGTCCTGACTTTC.

The chain couples TRBV7-2 to TRBJ1-6, with TRBD1 matching 9 bases. Germline V gene lookup returns CDR1 SGHTA and CDR2 FQGNSA. V trimming: 1 base; J trimming: 6 bases; junction bases outside the gene matches: 1. This CDR3 comprises 15 residues. For the CDR3, the DNA is TGTGCCAGCAGCTTAGGACAGGGGGTTAATTCACCCCTCCACTTT. It encodes CASSLGQGVNSPLHF.

This clone appeared a single time. V is TRBV6-5 and J is TRBJ1-4, with 10 bases identical to TRBD1. The germline gives CDR1 MNHEY, CDR2 SVGAGI. There are 15 residues in the CDR3. Unmatched junction bases numbered 10, after V lost 4 bases and J lost 11 bases. The CDR3 reads CASSWNRDRGLKLFF. The CDR3 DNA sequence: TGTGCCAGCAGTTGGAACCGGGACAGGGGCCTCAAACTGTTTTTT.

This chain links TRBV7-2 with TRBJ2-5; 14 bases match TRBD2. Trimming at V came to 5 bases and at J to 3 bases, leaving 2 bases not matched to a gene. Looked up from germline, CDR1 is SGHTA and CDR2 is FQGNSA. This CDR3 is built from 15 residues. CDR3: CASSRTSGGKETQYF. CDR3 in DNA: TGTGCCAGCAGCCGGACTAGCGGGGGGAAAGAGACCCAGTACTTC.

Worth noting for this clone: Mismatch with germline at one junction end may stem from a read error. The rearrangement joins TRBV7-9 to TRBJ2-5; D is undetermined. CDR1 SEHNR and CDR2 FQNEAQ come from the germline V gene (reference sequence). The CDR3 covers 17 residues. For the CDR3, the DNA is TGTTCCAGCAGCTTATCTGCCCTAGGTCCCCACCAAGAGACCCAGTACTTC. Protein product: CSSSLSALGPHQETQYF. Looking up the rest from reference TRBV7-9 and TRBJ2-5 gives the full variable domain: DTGVSQNPRHKITKRGQNVTFRCDPISEHNRLYWYRQTLGQGPEFLTYFQNEAQLEKSRLLSDRFSAERPKGSFSTLEIQRTEQGDSAMYLCSSSLSALGPHQETQYFGPGTRLLVL.

This chain uses TRBV2 with TRBJ1-1, with TRBD1 matching over 7 bases. With V trimmed by 4 bases and J by 6 bases, 11 bases remained unmatched. In germline, CDR1 is SNHLY, CDR2 FYNNEI. The CDR3 spans 15 residues. CDR3 sequence reads: CASSVWAGGKAEAFF. CDR3 DNA: TGTGCCAGCAGTGTTTGGGCAGGGGGTAAGGCTGAAGCTTTCTTT.

This rearrangement joins TRBV6-6 to TRBJ1-6; no reliable D call. The CDR3 runs 14 residues. Deletions cut 0 bases from V and 12 bases from J, with 12 bases between. Germline lookup yields CDR1 MNHNY and CDR2 SVGAGI (reference sequence). The CDR3 DNA sequence: TGTGCCAGCAGTTACTCGAGGCCCCGGGAACCCCTCCACTTT. It specifies CASSYSRPREPLHF.